These T cell receptor beta chains were read from a single sample in a study of T cell repertoires in cytomegalovirus infection. TCRdb re-called the reads through MiXCR, storing one row per CDR3 protein. This table holds under 300,000 distinct CDR3 sequences, around an eighth found once. Sequenced input: PBMCs. These receptors were taken from a human donor in good health (CMV status not recorded). Some clones in this sample may be carry-over from other donors' samples. The CDR3 runs from the conserved cysteine through the conserved F or W. A D gene is named only where the DNA matches it firmly. Size is stated for part of the rows, as once, few or many counts, or as a class when the clone is expanded.

V gene	J gene	D gene	CDR3 length	clone size	CDR3 DNA	CDR3 protein
TRBV7-9	TRBJ2-1	-	12	many	TGTGCCAGCAGCTTAGAGGGCGTTTGGCAGTTCTTC	CASSLEGVWQFF
TRBV7-2	TRBJ2-5	TRBD2	15	many	TGTGCCAGCAGCCAGACTAGCGGGGGGCGAGAGACCCAGTACTTC	CASSQTSGGRETQYF
TRBV7-2	TRBJ1-2	-	14	many	TGTGCCAGCAGCTTAGCCCGGACAAACTATGGCTACACCTTC	CASSLARTNYGYTF
TRBV19	TRBJ2-7	-	14	-	TGTGCCAGTAGTGTTCAGGACAACGAGTACGAGCAGTACTTC	CASSVQDNEYEQYF
TRBV6-1	TRBJ1-2	-	13	few	TGTGCCAGCAGTGAAATGGGTAACTATGGCTACACCTTC	CASSEMGNYGYTF
TRBV12-3/TRBV12-4	TRBJ2-3	TRBD2	15	-	TGTGCCAGCGAAGGGACTAGCGGGGGAATGAATACGCAGTATTTT	CASEGTSGGMNTQYF
TRBV29-1	TRBJ1-1	-	12	-	TGCAGCGTTGAGGGGGGACGGACTGAAGCTTTCTTT	CSVEGGRTEAFF
TRBV5-4	TRBJ2-7	TRBD2	16	-	TGTGCCAGCAGCCCTGCCCCAACGGGGGGGATGAACGAGCAGTACTTC	CASSPAPTGGMNEQYF
TRBV4-3	TRBJ1-2	-	15	-	TGCGCCAGCAGCCAAGTTGGACAGCCTAACTATGGCTACACCTTC	CASSQVGQPNYGYTF
TRBV20-1	TRBJ1-6	TRBD1	16	few	TGCAGTGCTAGAGCGGGCGGGACAGGGGTCAATTCACCCCTCCACTTT	CSARAGGTGVNSPLHF
TRBV27	TRBJ1-5	-	15	many	TGTGCCAGCAGACCGAGACTAAATAGCAATCAGCCCCAGCATTTT	CASRPRLNSNQPQHF
TRBV7-2	TRBJ2-7	TRBD2	13	many	TGTGCCAGCAGCTTAGCCACTAGCGGGGGGCAGTACTTC	CASSLATSGGQYF
TRBV7-9	TRBJ2-1	-	13	many	TGTGCCAGCAGCCTAGGACCAGGTTTGGTGCAGTTCTTC	CASSLGPGLVQFF
TRBV7-2	TRBJ2-3	-	13	many	TGTGCCAGCAGCTGGGGGCGGGACCAAAAACCGTATTTT	CASSWGRDQKPYF
TRBV11-3	TRBJ2-1	-	12	many	TGTGCCAGTGGGAGCTCCTACAATGAGCAGTTCTTC	CASGSSYNEQFF
TRBV29-1	TRBJ2-3	-	11	-	TGCAGCTCCTCCTCGGTAGATACGCAGTATTTT	CSSSSVDTQYF
TRBV4-3	TRBJ2-5	-	15	many	TGCGCCAGCAGCCAAGATTTAGGGCGGGAAGAGACCCAGTACTTC	CASSQDLGREETQYF
TRBV5-1	TRBJ1-2	TRBD1	14	-	TGCGCCAGCAGCTTGGCTGGGACAGCCTATGGCTACACCTTC	CASSLAGTAYGYTF
TRBV20-1	TRBJ2-7	-	15	-	TGCAGTGCTAGGGGACCGCTCGGGTCGGGGAGGGAGCAGTACTTC	CSARGPLGSGREQYF
TRBV7-9	TRBJ1-1	-	15	many	TGTGCCAGCAGCTTAGGGGCAAACCCAGGAACTGAAGCTTTCTTT	CASSLGANPGTEAFF
TRBV5-4	TRBJ2-5	TRBD2	18	few	TGTGCCAGCAGCTTGGCCGGTTTGGGCGGGGGGGCCTTAGAGACCCAGTACTTC	CASSLAGLGGGALETQYF
TRBV7-2	TRBJ1-1	-	15	many	TGTGCCAGCAGCTTGGGCAGGGTCATAAACACTGAAGCTTTCTTT	CASSLGRVINTEAFF
TRBV20-1	TRBJ1-1	-	11	few	TGCAGTGCTCCCAAACAGGCTGAAGCTTTCTTT	CSAPKQAEAFF
TRBV5-4	TRBJ1-3	TRBD1	16	-	TGTGCCAGCAGCTCGGGACAGGGGGCGCCGGGAAACACCATATATTTT	CASSSGQGAPGNTIYF
TRBV7-2	TRBJ1-5	-	13	many	TGTGCCAGCAGCCGGGACGGAAATCAGCCCCAGCATTTT	CASSRDGNQPQHF
TRBV7-2	TRBJ2-3	-	18	few	TGTGCCAGCAGCCTGCGGGGTGAACGGGGGTCCTCCACAGATACGCAGTATTTT	CASSLRGERGSSTDTQYF
TRBV20-1	TRBJ2-1	TRBD2	14	-	TGCAGGGGGGCACAGCGGGGGTCAGACAATGAGCAGTTCTTC	CRGAQRGSDNEQFF
TRBV28	TRBJ2-6	-	16	-	TGTGCCAGCAGGGAGACAGCCCCGAAAGGGGCCAACGTCCTGACTTTC	CASRETAPKGANVLTF
TRBV6-4	TRBJ1-4	-	15	-	TGTGCCAGCCAGCGCTTCGCGGCAGTAAATGAAAAACTGTTTTTT	CASQRFAAVNEKLFF
TRBV19	TRBJ2-2	-	12	-	TGTGCCAGTCGGCTCGGTGCCGGGGAGCTGTTTTTT	CASRLGAGELFF
TRBV27	TRBJ2-1	TRBD1	15	-	TGTGCCAGCAGTTTTCATCGGACAGGGGTATATGAGCAGTTCTTC	CASSFHRTGVYEQFF
TRBV12-3/TRBV12-4	TRBJ1-2	TRBD1	15	many	TGTGCCAGCAGTCGGACAGGGGCTGCTGACTATGGCTACACCTTC	CASSRTGAADYGYTF
TRBV6-1	TRBJ2-1	-	15	few	TGTGCCAGCAGCGAGGTAGCTTACGGCTACAATGAGCAGTTCTTC	CASSEVAYGYNEQFF
TRBV7-8	TRBJ2-5	-	15	-	TGTGCCAGCAGCTCTAAGGACCCGAGGGGGGTGACCCAGTACTTC	CASSSKDPRGVTQYF
TRBV7-9	TRBJ1-4	-	12	many	TGTGCCAGCAGTTCCCCCCGGGAAAAACTGTTTTTT	CASSSPREKLFF
TRBV20-1	TRBJ1-5	-	16	-	TGCAGTGCCTTCAATCGGGGGGTTAATAGCAATCAGCCCCAGCATTTT	CSAFNRGVNSNQPQHF
TRBV7-2	TRBJ2-1	TRBD2	15	many	TGTGCCAGCAGCTTAGAACTAGCGGGAGCAAATGAGCAGTTCTTC	CASSLELAGANEQFF